These 11 T cell receptor beta chains were all obtained from the same sample, sequenced in a study of technical replicates of blood from several donors. Using immunoSEQ multiplex PCR, the repertoire was profiled, and TCRdb retains in-frame clones only, with some absent. The data contain more than 65,000 clones, around 94% of them singletons. The sequenced sample consisted of T cells isolated from PBMCs. Receptors were obtained from a human donor in good health.

V and J are TRBV2 and TRBJ2-4, with 7 bases that match TRBD1. The length of the CDR3 is 17 residues. Germline CDR1 reads SNHLY; CDR2 reads FYNNEI. With 4 bases clipped from V and 0 bases from J, the junction kept 9 bases outside the gene matches. This CDR3 is CASSGGQRWLAKNIQYF. Here the CDR3 DNA reads TGTGCCAGCAGTGGGGGACAGAGGTGGCTAGCCAAAAACATTCAGTACTTC.

The J gene is TRBJ1-1, the V gene TRBV19; a weak D match, TRBD1 (5 bases). V was clipped by 5 bases and J by 6 bases, with 13 bases between them. CDR3 length: 13 residues. Germline V lookup: CDR1 LNHDA, CDR2 SQIVND (reference sequence). In DNA, the CDR3 is TGTGCCAGTAGTTTAGGGGCCGGGGCTGAAGCTTTCTTT. This codes for CASSLGAGAEAFF. Variable domain in full (rest from reference TRBV19 and TRBJ1-1): DGGITQSPKYLFRKEGQNVTLSCEQNLNHDAMYWYRQDPGQGLRLIYYSQIVNDFQKGDIAEGYSVSREKKESFPLTVTSAQKNPTAFYLCASSLGAGAEAFFGQGTRLTVV.

This chain uses TRBV10-3 with TRBJ2-7; TRBD2 might be the D (6 bases). V dropped 7 bases and J dropped 2 bases, with 15 bases sitting between them. The germline V gene encodes CDR1 ENHRY and CDR2 SYGVKD. This CDR3 region has 14 residues. CDR3 nucleotides: TGTGCCATCAAAGCGGCGACTAGTGCCTACGAGCAGTACTTC. Amino acids: CAIKAATSAYEQYF.

This clone has only one observation. The V and J genes are TRBV30 and TRBJ1-2, with unresolved D. CDR1 GTSNPN and CDR2 SVGIG come from the germline V gene (reference sequence). The germline V and J ends were trimmed by 2 bases and 4 bases, with 8 bases remaining between them. The CDR3 extends over 12 amino acids. CDR3 nucleotides: TGTGCCTGGAGTTTTACAGCCTATGGCTACACCTTC. Translating gives CAWSFTAYGYTF.

The genes are TRBV2 and TRBJ1-6, with D uncertain. The CDR3 extends over 12 amino acids. From germline, CDR1 is SNHLY and CDR2 FYNNEI. V shed 5 bases and J shed 9 bases, with 8 bases lying between them. The CDR3 here is CASSLVGSPLHF. DNA for the CDR3: TGTGCCAGCAGTCTAGTAGGTTCACCCCTCCACTTT.

J is TRBJ1-5 and V is TRBV6-1, with D possibly TRBD1 on 5 matching bases. V was shortened by 6 bases and J by 8 bases, with 11 bases between the two germline ends. CDR3 length equals 12 residues. The germline V gene encodes CDR1 MNHNS and CDR2 SASEGT. DNA for the CDR3: TGTGCCAGCAGAGGGGCCCATGAGCCCCAGCATTTT. This gives the protein CASRGAHEPQHF.

The chain employs TRBV12-1 and TRBJ1-4; the table calls TRBD1, which could not be checked here. TRBV12-1 counts as a pseudogene. CDR3 length: 17 residues. This chain's CDR3 is CASSATGTGPCNEKLFF. The CDR3 DNA reads as TGTGCCAGCAGCGCGACCGGGACAGGGCCTTGTAATGAAAAACTGTTTTTT.

This chain links TRBV4-1 with TRBJ1-1; maybe TRBD1 (6 bases). V lost 0 bases and J 0 bases, leaving 14 bases between the germline ends. Germline CDR1 reads MGHRA; CDR2 reads YSYEKL. The CDR3 runs to 17 residues. The DNA of the CDR3 is TGCGCCAGCAGCCAAGAAGGGTCTGGACAGATGAACACTGAAGCTTTCTTT. It yields the protein CASSQEGSGQMNTEAFF.

The V call is TRBV28, the J call TRBJ2-7; 9 positions match TRBD2. This CDR3 comprises 15 residues. Germline V lookup: CDR1 MDHEN, CDR2 SYDVKM. Unmatched junction bases numbered 13, after V lost 6 bases and J lost 7 bases. CDR3 protein: CASRVGAGGPLEQYF. Written as DNA, the CDR3 is TGTGCCAGCAGGGTCGGTGCGGGAGGGCCCCTAGAGCAGTACTTC.

CDR3 in DNA: TGCGCCAGCAGTCGCCAGGGGCTTAGCTCCTACAATGAGCAGTTCTTC. It yields the protein CASSRQGLSSYNEQFF. The V gene is TRBV5-1, the J gene TRBJ2-1; a weak D match, TRBD1 (6 bases). The CDR3 totals 16 residues. Germline CDR1 SGHRS, CDR2 YFSETQ. Trimming left V 5 bases short and J 0 bases short, with 15 bases between.

The chain couples TRBV25-1 to TRBJ1-4, with a weak D call TRBD1 (5 bases). CDR1 is MGHDK and CDR2 is SYGVNS in the germline V gene. V was pared by 2 bases and J by 5 bases, with 15 bases between. The CDR3 extends over 16 amino acids. Here the CDR3 reads CASSEAGPEVNEKLFF. In DNA form, the CDR3 reads TGTGCCAGCAGTGAAGCGGGGCCCGAGGTCAATGAAAAACTGTTTTTT.